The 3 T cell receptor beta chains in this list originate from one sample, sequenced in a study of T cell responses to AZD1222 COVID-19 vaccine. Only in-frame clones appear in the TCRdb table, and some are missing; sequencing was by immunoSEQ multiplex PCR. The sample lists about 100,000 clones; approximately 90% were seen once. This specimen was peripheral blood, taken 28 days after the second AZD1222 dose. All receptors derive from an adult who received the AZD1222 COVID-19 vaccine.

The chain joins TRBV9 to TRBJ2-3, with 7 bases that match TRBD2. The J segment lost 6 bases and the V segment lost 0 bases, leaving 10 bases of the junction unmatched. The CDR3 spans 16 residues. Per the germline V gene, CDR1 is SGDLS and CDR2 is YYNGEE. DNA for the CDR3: TGTGCCAGCAGCGTAGCGGCTAGCGGTCTACAGGATACGCAGTATTTT. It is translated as CASSVAASGLQDTQYF.

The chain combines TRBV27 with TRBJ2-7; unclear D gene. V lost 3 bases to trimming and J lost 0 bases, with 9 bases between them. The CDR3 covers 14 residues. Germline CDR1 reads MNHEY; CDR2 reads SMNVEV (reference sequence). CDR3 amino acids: CASSFHGRSYEQYF. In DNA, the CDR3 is TGTGCCAGCAGTTTCCACGGGCGCTCCTACGAGCAGTACTTC.

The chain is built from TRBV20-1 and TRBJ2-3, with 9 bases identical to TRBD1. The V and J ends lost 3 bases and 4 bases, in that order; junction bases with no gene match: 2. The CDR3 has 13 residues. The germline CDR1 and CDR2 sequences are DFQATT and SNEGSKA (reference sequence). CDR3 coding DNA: TGCAGTGCTAGTAGACAGGGGGCAGATACGCAGTATTTT. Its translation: CSASRQGADTQYF.